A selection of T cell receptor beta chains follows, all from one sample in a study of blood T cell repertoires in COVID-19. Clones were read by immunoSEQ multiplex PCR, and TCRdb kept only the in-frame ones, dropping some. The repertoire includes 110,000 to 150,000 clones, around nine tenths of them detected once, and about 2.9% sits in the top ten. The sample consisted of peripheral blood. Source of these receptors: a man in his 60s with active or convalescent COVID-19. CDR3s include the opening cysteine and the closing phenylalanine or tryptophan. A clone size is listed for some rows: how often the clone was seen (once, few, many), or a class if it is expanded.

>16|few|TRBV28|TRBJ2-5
CASSLPSGVYQETQYF
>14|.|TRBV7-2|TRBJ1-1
CASSLAGDKTEAFF
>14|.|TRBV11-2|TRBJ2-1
CASSLGTKSGEQFF
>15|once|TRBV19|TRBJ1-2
CASSALGGPSNGYTF
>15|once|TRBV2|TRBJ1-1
CASSAETGARTEAFF
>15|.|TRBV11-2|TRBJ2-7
CASRSTSAGSYEQYF
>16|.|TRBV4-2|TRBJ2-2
CASSQDHRRNTGELFF
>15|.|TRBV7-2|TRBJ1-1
CASSPWTGGNTEAFF
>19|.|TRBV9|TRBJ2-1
CASSSSARTGGLARREQFF
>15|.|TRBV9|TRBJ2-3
CASSARTISTDTQYF
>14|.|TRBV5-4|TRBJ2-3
CASRRRAGSDTQYF
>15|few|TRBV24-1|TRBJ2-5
CATSDRDRGGETQYF
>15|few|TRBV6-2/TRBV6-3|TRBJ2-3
CASSYEGLSGGTQYF
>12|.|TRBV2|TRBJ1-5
CASRDSNQPQHF
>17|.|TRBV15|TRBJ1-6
CATSRSAGGGSNSPLHF
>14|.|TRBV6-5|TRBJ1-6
CASSPWGGESPLHF
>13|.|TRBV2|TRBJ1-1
CASSEPGSGEAFF
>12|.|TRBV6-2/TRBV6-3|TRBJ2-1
CASSYPYNEQFF
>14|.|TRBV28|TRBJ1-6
CASSLRANNSPLHF
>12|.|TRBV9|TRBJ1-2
CASSLTGDGYTF
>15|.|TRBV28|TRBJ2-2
CASRGQGGVTGELFF
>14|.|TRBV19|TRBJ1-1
CASLDTTRFTEAFF
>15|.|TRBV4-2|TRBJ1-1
CASSRTGTEGAEAFF
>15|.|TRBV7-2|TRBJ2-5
CASSFGLAGRETQYF
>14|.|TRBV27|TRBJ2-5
CASRRLAGGETQYF
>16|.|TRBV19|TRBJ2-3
CASSKRLAGDTDTQYF
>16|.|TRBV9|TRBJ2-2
CASSVPIRGSTGELFF
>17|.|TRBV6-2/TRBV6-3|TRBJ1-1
CASSYDLTGGSNTEAFF
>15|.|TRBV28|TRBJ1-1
CASSLTGHPNTEAFF
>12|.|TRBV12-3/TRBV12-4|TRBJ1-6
CASLKLGSPLHF
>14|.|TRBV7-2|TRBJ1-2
CASSPPGNNYGYTF
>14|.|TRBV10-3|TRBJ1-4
CAISKGTTNEKLFF
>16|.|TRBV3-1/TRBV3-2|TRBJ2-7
CASSQVTGFNSYEQYF
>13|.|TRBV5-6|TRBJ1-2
CASSATPGYGYTF
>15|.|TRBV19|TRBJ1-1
CASSIDGTGTFEAFF
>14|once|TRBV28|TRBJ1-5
CASSPTGGYQPQHF
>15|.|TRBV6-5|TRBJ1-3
CASLATVLSGNTIYF
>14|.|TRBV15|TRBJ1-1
CATTPNGAATEAFF
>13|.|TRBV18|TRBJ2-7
CASSPPQGLAQYF
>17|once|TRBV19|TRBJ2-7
CASSLQGSLPIIYEQYF
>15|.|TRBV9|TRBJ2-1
CASSVGEGAYNEQFF
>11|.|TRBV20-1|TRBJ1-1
CSGQGRTEAFF
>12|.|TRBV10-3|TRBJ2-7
CAIKSAGWEQYF
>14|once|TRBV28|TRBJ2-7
CASSDSGTIYEQYF
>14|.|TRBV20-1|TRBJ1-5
CSASPTGRNQPQHF
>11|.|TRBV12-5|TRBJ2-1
CASGLSDEQFF
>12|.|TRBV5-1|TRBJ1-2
CASSLGRYGYTF
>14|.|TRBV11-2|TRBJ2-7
CASSSNPRAYEQYF
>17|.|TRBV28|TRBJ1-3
CASSLGRGFPSGNTIYF
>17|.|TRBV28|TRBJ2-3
CASSFLVNGLAGDTQYF
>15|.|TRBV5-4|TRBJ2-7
CASSLKAASSYEQYF
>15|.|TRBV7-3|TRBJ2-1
CASSSQTGTNNEQFF